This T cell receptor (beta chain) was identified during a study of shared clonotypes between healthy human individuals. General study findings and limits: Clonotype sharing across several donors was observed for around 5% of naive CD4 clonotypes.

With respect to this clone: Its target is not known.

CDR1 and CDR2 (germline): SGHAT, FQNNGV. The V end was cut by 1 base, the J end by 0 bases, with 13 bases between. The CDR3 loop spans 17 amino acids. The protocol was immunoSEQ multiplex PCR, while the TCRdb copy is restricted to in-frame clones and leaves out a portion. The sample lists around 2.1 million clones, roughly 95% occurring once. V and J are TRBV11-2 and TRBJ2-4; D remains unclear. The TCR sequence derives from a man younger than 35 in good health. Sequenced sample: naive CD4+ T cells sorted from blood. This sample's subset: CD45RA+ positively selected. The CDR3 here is CASSLAGSSIAKNIQYF. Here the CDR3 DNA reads TGTGCCAGCAGCTTAGCTGGAAGCTCGATAGCCAAAAACATTCAGTACTTC.